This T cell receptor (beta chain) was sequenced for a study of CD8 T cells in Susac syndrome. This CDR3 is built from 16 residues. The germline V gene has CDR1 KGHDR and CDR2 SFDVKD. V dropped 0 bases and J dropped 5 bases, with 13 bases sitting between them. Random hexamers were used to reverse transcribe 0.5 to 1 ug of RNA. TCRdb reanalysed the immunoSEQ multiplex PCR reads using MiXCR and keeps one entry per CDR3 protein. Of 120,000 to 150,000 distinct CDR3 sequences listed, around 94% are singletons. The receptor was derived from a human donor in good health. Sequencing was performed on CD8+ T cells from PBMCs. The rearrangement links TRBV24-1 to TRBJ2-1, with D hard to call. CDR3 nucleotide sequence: TGTGCCACCAGTGATTTGGGGGATGAAGGGAACAATGAGCAGTTCTTC. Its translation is CATSDLGDEGNNEQFF.